The T cell receptor beta chain described here comes from a study of T cells in Graves' hyperthyroidism and ophthalmopathy. This clonotype came up many times. Amplification of TCR beta CDR3 regions was performed using RNA transcripts as template. A first-round RT-PCR of the TCR CDR3 used the HTBI primer set. Each CDR3 protein gets one entry after TCRdb re-called the multiplex PCR reads with MiXCR. Of some 620,000 distinct CDR3 sequences in the sample, roughly 16% were seen once. The ends were cut back, 2 bases at V and 3 bases at J, with 11 bases in the middle. The CDR3 has 14 amino acids. Germline lookup yields CDR1 SGHVS and CDR2 FQNEAQ. Newly diagnosed hyperthyroidism patients aged 18 to 65 years had disease lasting under 2 months.

What was sequenced was blood. This TCR was sampled from a woman in her 30s with Graves' hyperthyroidism. The genes are TRBV7-8 and TRBJ2-7, with D tentatively TRBD1 or TRBD2 (5 bases each). CDR3 bases: TGTGCCAGCAGCTTATATCGAGGGGACTACGAGCAGTACTTC. It codes for CASSLYRGDYEQYF.